Each of the 27 T cell receptor beta chains below was sequenced from the same sample in a study of shared clonotypes between healthy human individuals (dated by TCRdb to about 2020). Library preparation was by the immunoSEQ multiplex PCR assay. Not all clones reach the TCRdb copy of this immuneACCESS table, which keeps in-frame sequences only. Checked studies attribute under half of the gap to unresolved V genes and leave the rest unexplained. This sample has around 1,000,000 clones in its table, and approximately 80% of those were observed once. The ten largest clones represent over 0.8% of the sample. The sequenced sample was memory CD4+ T cells from PBMCs. The meaning of the sample's cell subset or site label: CD45RA-negative fraction. The receptors derive from a young man in good health. Some clones in this sample may be carry-over from other donors' samples.

V gene TRBV28 combines with J gene TRBJ1-5, with 9 bases matching TRBD1. The CDR3 has 16 amino acids. Germline CDR1 and CDR2: MDHEN and SYDVKM. J gave up 0 bases and V 4 bases, and 4 bases lay outside the gene matches. The CDR3 sequence: CASSSMGQGSNQPQHF. CDR3 coding DNA: TGTGCCAGCAGTTCAATGGGACAGGGTAGCAATCAGCCCCAGCATTTT.

The V gene is TRBV5-1, the J gene TRBJ2-1; 8 nucleotides line up with TRBD1. The CDR3 spans 16 residues. CDR1 SGHRS and CDR2 YFSETQ come from the germline V gene. The V gene end was trimmed by 3 bases and the J gene end by 6 bases; junction bases not matched to a gene: 11. As DNA, the CDR3 is TGCGCCAGCAGCTCCGAAGGACAGGGATCGGGCAATGAGCAGTTCTTC. Translation gives CASSSEGQGSGNEQFF.

J is TRBJ2-1 and V is TRBV11-1, with D maybe TRBD2 (6 bases). The length of the CDR3 is 16 residues. Trimming took off 0 bases at V and 4 bases at J, with 13 bases between the two ends. In germline, CDR1 is SGHAT, CDR2 FQDESV (reference sequence). This chain's CDR3 is CASSLALAGSYNEQFF. The DNA for the CDR3 is TGTGCCAGCAGCTTAGCGCTCGCGGGGTCTTACAATGAGCAGTTCTTC.

The V gene is TRBV4-1, the J gene TRBJ1-1, with TRBD1 matching 8 bases. The CDR3 is 15 residues long. The germline V gene has CDR1 MGHRA and CDR2 YSYEKL. V lost 4 bases and J lost 5; bases outside the gene matches: 9. The chain's CDR3 is CASSPGQARWTEAFF. CDR3 DNA: TGCGCCAGCAGCCCGGGACAGGCGAGGTGGACTGAAGCTTTCTTT.

The chain's CDR3 is CSVAASSGNTIYF. The CDR3, as DNA: TGCAGCGTCGCGGCGAGCTCTGGAAACACCATATATTTT. The chain has TRBV29-1 and TRBJ1-3; D is uncertain. Germline-derived CDR1 and CDR2 are SQVTM and ANQGSEA. The CDR3 sequence is 13 residues long. V was cut by 6 bases and J by 0 bases, with 9 bases left in between. Full variable domain (rest looked up from reference TRBV29-1 and TRBJ1-3): SAVISQKPSRDICQRGTSLTIQCQVDSQVTMMFWYRQQPGQSLTLIATANQGSEATYESGFVIDKFPISRPNLTFSTLTVSNMSPEDSSIYLCSVAASSGNTIYFGEGSWLTVV.

The chain is built from TRBV2 and TRBJ2-2; the D call may be TRBD1 or TRBD2 (5 bases each). V lost 4 bases, J lost 4 bases, and 25 bases lay in between. This CDR3 comprises 19 residues. Germline CDR1 and CDR2: SNHLY and FYNNEI. The CDR3 protein is CASSGRGSLTGRGTGELFF. DNA of the CDR3: TGTGCCAGCAGTGGCCGGGGCTCCCTCACCGGACGTGGCACCGGGGAGCTGTTTTTT.

The chain couples TRBV10-3 to TRBJ1-2, with 7 bases aligning to TRBD1. Germline V lookup: CDR1 ENHRY, CDR2 SYGVKD. The CDR3 length is 13 residues. Unmatched junction bases numbered 5, after V lost 6 bases and J lost 4 bases. This CDR3 reads CAISRDSIYGYTF. The DNA of the CDR3 is TGTGCCATCAGCCGGGACAGCATCTATGGCTACACCTTC.

The chain carries TRBV5-1 and TRBJ2-7; 8 bases fit TRBD2. J was trimmed by 2 bases and V by 0 bases; bases with no gene match: 1. CDR1 SGHRS and CDR2 YFSETQ come from the germline V gene. This CDR3 comprises 14 residues. The CDR3 reads CASSLGLATYEQYF. The CDR3 nucleotides are TGCGCCAGCAGCTTGGGACTAGCGACCTACGAGCAGTACTTC.

The rearrangement joins TRBV28 to TRBJ2-7; a possible D gene is TRBD1 (7 bases). The CDR3 spans 15 residues. From germline, CDR1 is MDHEN and CDR2 SYDVKM. V was clipped by 7 bases and J by 7 bases, with 23 bases between them. The CDR3 DNA follows: TGTGCCAGCAACTCACAGGGGCTGGGGGGACGGGAGCAGTACTTC. This translates into CASNSQGLGGREQYF.

This chain links TRBV29-1 with TRBJ2-3, with a possible D match to TRBD1 (5 bases). This CDR3 spans 13 amino acids. Per the germline V gene, CDR1 is SQVTM and CDR2 is ANQGSEA. Trimming shortened V by 2 bases and J by 6 bases, and 12 bases separated the two germline ends. The CDR3 region is CSVEFRAGDTQYF. The CDR3 region has the DNA TGCAGCGTTGAATTCAGGGCTGGCGATACGCAGTATTTT.

The V and J genes are TRBV2 and TRBJ2-7; D gene ambiguous. The CDR3 loop spans 12 amino acids. V lost 2 bases to trimming and J lost 11 bases, with 13 bases between them. Germline CDR1 SNHLY, CDR2 FYNNEI. CDR3 sequence reads: CASSELMAEKYF. CDR3 nucleotides: TGTGCCAGCAGTGAACTTATGGCAGAGAAGTACTTC.

This rearrangement joins TRBV19 to TRBJ2-1; D remains ambiguous. The CDR3 extends over 11 amino acids. Germline V gene sequence: CDR1 LNHDA, CDR2 SQIVND (reference sequence). Trimming pared 5 bases from V and 4 bases from J, leaving 3 bases between. The CDR3 here is CASSSYNEQFF. As DNA, the CDR3 is TGTGCCAGTAGTTCGTACAATGAGCAGTTCTTC.

The chain joins TRBV2 to TRBJ2-7, with D possibly matching TRBD2 (5 bases). V shed 4 bases and J shed 4 bases, with 8 bases lying between them. This CDR3 is 12 amino acids long. Germline V gene data show CDR1 as SNHLY and CDR2 as FYNNEI. The CDR3, as DNA: TGTGCCAGCAGTGTTCTAGCTTACGAGCAGTACTTC. This sequence encodes CASSVLAYEQYF. Complete variable domain (other parts from reference TRBV2 and TRBJ2-7): EPEVTQTPSHQVTQMGQEVILRCVPISNHLYFYWYRQILGQKVEFLVSFYNNEISEKSEIFDDQFSVERPDGSNFTLKIRSTKLEDSAMYFCASSVLAYEQYFGPGTRLTVT.

This clone was counted once. The V and J genes are TRBV30 and TRBJ2-5; TRBD2 might be the D (6 bases). The end of the DNA fits TRBJ2-7 better, so the J call may be wrong. Germline-derived CDR1 and CDR2 are GTSNPN and SVGIG (reference sequence). The CDR3 sequence is 14 residues long. The DNA for the CDR3 is TGTGCCTGGAGACCGGGACTCAGCTCCTACGAGCAGTACTTC. Translating it yields CAWRPGLSSYEQYF.

The gene calls are TRBV27 and TRBJ2-7, with 9 bases identical to TRBD1. The CDR3 runs to 13 residues. The germline V gene encodes CDR1 MNHEY and CDR2 SMNVEV (reference sequence). The V and J ends lost 8 bases and 5 bases, in that order; junction bases with no gene match: 7. CDR3 nucleotides: TGTGCCAGCCGGGACAGGGAAGTCAACGAGCAGTACTTC. Translating gives CASRDREVNEQYF.

The chain employs TRBV19 and TRBJ1-4; 7 positions agree with TRBD1. The germline V gene encodes CDR1 LNHDA and CDR2 SQIVND (reference sequence). The CDR3 spans 16 residues. The junction had 9 bases not matched to a gene; V was cut back by 4 bases and J by 4 bases. The CDR3 is CASSTNPGQLNEKLFF. The CDR3 nucleotides are TGTGCCAGTAGTACCAACCCGGGACAGCTTAATGAAAAACTGTTTTTT.

The gene calls are TRBV18 and TRBJ1-5, with TRBD1 identical over 7 bases. CDR1 and CDR2 from the germline V gene are KGHSH and LQKENI. This CDR3 contains 13 residues. V dropped 6 bases and J dropped 8; count of bases not matched to a gene: 7. CDR3 amino acids: CASSPDRLKPQHF. The CDR3 nucleotides are TGTGCCAGCTCTCCGGACAGGTTGAAGCCCCAGCATTTT.

The chain combines TRBV5-1 with TRBJ2-1; no firm D call. The V gene lost 4 bases and the J gene lost 10 bases, with 15 bases spanning the gap. The CDR3 has 13 amino acids. The germline gives CDR1 SGHRS, CDR2 YFSETQ. For the CDR3, the DNA is TGCGCCAGCAGCCTCGACCCCGCAGGCGAGCAGTTCTTC. This encodes CASSLDPAGEQFF.

The gene calls are TRBV5-1 and TRBJ2-1; 8 bases line up with TRBD2. Germline-derived CDR1 and CDR2 are SGHRS and YFSETQ. V was clipped by 7 bases and J by 6 bases; unmatched bases: 9. CDR3 length equals 14 residues. CDR3 sequence (DNA): TGCGCCAGCTCTGGGACTAGTCTTCGCAATGAGCAGTTCTTC. Residues: CASSGTSLRNEQFF.

This chain uses TRBV7-8 with TRBJ1-3; D possibly corresponds to TRBD1 (5 bases). The germline gives CDR1 SGHVS, CDR2 FQNEAQ. CDR3 size: 18 residues. V was pared by 0 bases and J by 0 bases, with 15 bases between. Here the CDR3 reads CASSLAPPIRGSGNTIYF. The CDR3 bases are TGTGCCAGCAGCTTAGCGCCACCCATTAGGGGCTCTGGAAACACCATATATTTT.

V usage is TRBV6-1 and J usage is TRBJ2-4; possible D gene TRBD1, 6 bases. Trimming shortened V by 4 bases and J by 9 bases, and 10 bases separated the two germline ends. The CDR3 is 12 residues long. Germline CDR1 and CDR2: MNHNS and SASEGT. The CDR3 coding sequence is TGTGCCAGCAGTGCTGGGGGCAGCATTCAGTACTTC. Its translation: CASSAGGSIQYF.

This chain connects TRBV5-6 to TRBJ2-7; D possibly corresponds to TRBD2 (6 bases). Germline CDR1 is SGHDT and CDR2 is YYEEEE. CDR3 length equals 14 residues. V lost 1 base and J 2 bases, leaving 10 bases between the germline ends. The CDR3 region has the DNA TGTGCCAGCAGCTTGACGCGCGGGGCCTACGAGCAGTACTTC. It codes for CASSLTRGAYEQYF.

CDR3 nucleotides: TGTGCCAGCTCCCCTTTGTCGAGGACCGTCGGGGAGCTGTTTTTT. Encoded protein: CASSPLSRTVGELFF. The chain uses TRBV18 and TRBJ2-2; D uncertain. Germline V gene sequence: CDR1 KGHSH, CDR2 LQKENI. The CDR3 consists of 15 residues. V was pared by 6 bases and J by 7 bases, with 18 bases between.

V gene TRBV19 combines with J gene TRBJ1-5; D remains ambiguous. Germline CDR1 is LNHDA and CDR2 is SQIVND (reference sequence). Trimming stripped 4 bases from V and 11 bases from J, with 12 bases between. This CDR3 spans 12 amino acids. The CDR3 DNA sequence: TGTGCCAGTAGTACGTATATGGCGGCCCAGCATTTT. Its protein is CASSTYMAAQHF.

This chain joins TRBV18 and TRBJ1-6; a weak D match, TRBD1 (6 bases). The V gene's germline CDR1 is KGHSH and CDR2 LQKENI. Trimming removed 9 bases from V and 7 bases from J, with 16 bases in between. The CDR3 is 14 residues long. The CDR3 reads CASLPGTKNSPLHF. The CDR3 bases are TGTGCCAGTCTCCCCGGGACAAAGAATTCACCCCTCCACTTT.

The rearrangement uses TRBV12-1 and TRBJ1-4; TRBD1 was called by the table and not checked on the DNA. TRBV12-1 is a pseudogene locus. The CDR3 loop spans 20 amino acids. CDR3 amino acids: CASSTQRGRGSSVTNEKLFF. The CDR3 DNA reads TGTGCCAGCAGCACCCAGCGTGGCAGGGGGAGCAGCGTAACTAATGAAAAACTGTTTTTT.

The J gene is TRBJ1-1, the V gene TRBV18, with D perhaps matching TRBD1 (5 bases). The CDR3 is 16 residues long. Germline-derived CDR1 and CDR2 are KGHSH and LQKENI. V shed 3 bases and J shed 1 base, with 15 bases lying between them. For the CDR3, the DNA is TGTGCCAGCTCACCCTCAACTCTGACAGCGAACACTGAAGCTTTCTTT. The encoded protein is CASSPSTLTANTEAFF.